Listed below are T cell receptor beta chains from one sample, sequenced in a study of blood T cell repertoires in COVID-19. Assay: immunoSEQ multiplex PCR; the TCRdb copy retains only in-frame clones and omits some. The sample includes under 150,000 clones, roughly 84% of them seen just once. Sequenced input: PBMCs or T cells enriched from blood (not recorded which). These receptors originate from a woman aged 50 to 60 who had been exposed to COVID-19. Each CDR3 is given with its conserved first and last residue. The D gene is left open where the match is weak.

TRBJ2-3	16	TRBV5-5	TRBD2	CASSFMSGGSTDTQYF	TGTGCCAGCAGCTTTATGTCGGGGGGGAGCACAGATACGCAGTATTTT
TRBJ2-6	17	TRBV19	TRBD1	CASSKRGQGAESSVLTF	TGTGCCAGTAGTAAACGGGGCCAGGGGGCTGAGTCGAGCGTCCTGACTTTC
TRBJ2-3	16	TRBV9	NA	CASSVGVSHSTDTQYF	TGTGCCAGCAGCGTAGGTGTTAGCCATAGCACAGATACGCAGTATTTT
TRBJ1-1	13	TRBV18	NA	CASSPGGETEAFF	TGTGCCAGCTCACCGGGCGGGGAGACTGAAGCTTTCTTT
TRBJ1-2	15	TRBV9	TRBD1	CASSAEGQGYYGYTF	TGTGCCAGCAGCGCAGAGGGACAGGGGTACTATGGCTACACCTTC
TRBJ1-1	13	TRBV27	NA	CASSLKGKGEAFF	TGTGCCAGCAGTTTAAAGGGGAAGGGTGAAGCTTTCTTT
TRBJ2-3	12	TRBV29-1	TRBD1	CSVGQASDTQYF	TGCAGCGTGGGACAGGCTTCGGATACGCAGTATTTT
TRBJ2-7	12	TRBV4-1	NA	CASSQGQYEQYF	TGCGCCAGCAGCCAAGGGCAATACGAGCAGTACTTC
TRBJ1-4	14	TRBV9	TRBD1	CASSQTGDWEKLFF	TGTGCCAGCAGCCAGACAGGGGATTGGGAAAAACTGTTTTTT
TRBJ1-4	16	TRBV18	TRBD1	CASSGTGDRTGEKLFF	TGTGCCAGCTCCGGGACAGGGGACCGGACGGGGGAAAAACTGTTTTTT
TRBJ2-6	20	TRBV7-3	NA	CASSFSGGSGFGSGANVLTF	TGTGCCAGCAGCTTTTCCGGGGGAAGTGGATTCGGATCTGGGGCCAACGTCCTGACTTTC
TRBJ2-2	19	TRBV10-3	TRBD1	CAISSTSGTDISNTGELFF	TGTGCCATCAGCTCTACTTCCGGGACAGATATATCGAACACCGGGGAGCTGTTTTTT
TRBJ2-2	14	TRBV4-2	NA	CASSQDLGGGELFF	TGTGCCAGCAGCCAAGATTTGGGAGGCGGGGAGCTGTTTTTT
TRBJ1-4	14	TRBV6-5	NA	CASRRGPTNEKLFF	TGTGCCAGCAGGCGAGGGCCAACTAATGAAAAACTGTTTTTT
TRBJ2-7	13	TRBV3-1/TRBV3-2	TRBD1	CASSRDRGYEQYF	TGTGCCAGCAGCCGGGACAGGGGCTACGAGCAGTACTTC
TRBJ2-7	14	TRBV10-3	TRBD1	CAISSGTESYEQYF	TGTGCCATCAGTTCCGGGACAGAAAGCTACGAGCAGTACTTC
TRBJ1-5	14	TRBV2	TRBD1	CASSEGTGLQPQHF	TGTGCCAGCAGTGAGGGGACAGGGTTGCAGCCCCAGCATTTT
TRBJ1-6	14	TRBV7-9	NA	CASSFSGDNSPLHF	TGTGCCAGCAGCTTTTCGGGGGACAATTCACCCCTCCACTTT
TRBJ2-5	15	TRBV19	TRBD1	CASSSTGTGSETQYF	TGTGCCAGTAGTAGCACCGGGACAGGGAGCGAGACCCAGTACTTC